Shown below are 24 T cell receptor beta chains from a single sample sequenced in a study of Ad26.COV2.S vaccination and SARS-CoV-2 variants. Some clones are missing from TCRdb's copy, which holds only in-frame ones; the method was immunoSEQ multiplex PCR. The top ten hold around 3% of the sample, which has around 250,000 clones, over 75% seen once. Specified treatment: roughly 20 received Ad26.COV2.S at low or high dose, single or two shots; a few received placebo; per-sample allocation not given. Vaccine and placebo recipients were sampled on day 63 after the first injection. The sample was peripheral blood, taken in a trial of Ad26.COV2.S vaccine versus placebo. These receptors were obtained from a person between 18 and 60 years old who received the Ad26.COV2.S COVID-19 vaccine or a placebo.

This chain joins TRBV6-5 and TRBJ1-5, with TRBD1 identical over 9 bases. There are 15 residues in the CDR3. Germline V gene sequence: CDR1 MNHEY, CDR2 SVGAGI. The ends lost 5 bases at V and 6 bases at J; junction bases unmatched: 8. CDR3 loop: CASSPSGTGSQPQHF. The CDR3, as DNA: TGTGCCAGCAGTCCCTCCGGGACAGGGAGTCAGCCCCAGCATTTT.

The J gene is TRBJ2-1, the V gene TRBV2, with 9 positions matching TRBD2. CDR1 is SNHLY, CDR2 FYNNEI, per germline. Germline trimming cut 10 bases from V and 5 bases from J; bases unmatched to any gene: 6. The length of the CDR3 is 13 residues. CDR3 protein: CATGLALNNEQFF. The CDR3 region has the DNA TGTGCCACTGGACTAGCGCTTAACAATGAGCAGTTCTTC.

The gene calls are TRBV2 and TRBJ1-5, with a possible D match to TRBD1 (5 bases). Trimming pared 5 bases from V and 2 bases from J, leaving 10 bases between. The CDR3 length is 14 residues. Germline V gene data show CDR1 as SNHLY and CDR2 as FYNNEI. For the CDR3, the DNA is TGTGCCAGCAGTTTGGGCAGGGGCAATCAGCCCCAGCATTTT. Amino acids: CASSLGRGNQPQHF.

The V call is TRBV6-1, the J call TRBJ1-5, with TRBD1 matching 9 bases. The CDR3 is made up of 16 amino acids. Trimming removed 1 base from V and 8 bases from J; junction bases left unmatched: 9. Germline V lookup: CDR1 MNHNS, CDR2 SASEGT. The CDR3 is CASSEVYRGPVEPQHF. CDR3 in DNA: TGTGCCAGCAGTGAAGTTTACAGGGGGCCCGTCGAGCCCCAGCATTTT.

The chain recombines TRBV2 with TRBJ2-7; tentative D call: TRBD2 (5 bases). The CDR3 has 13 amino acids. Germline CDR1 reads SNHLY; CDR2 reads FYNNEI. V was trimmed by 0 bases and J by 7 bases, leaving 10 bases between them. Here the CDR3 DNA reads TGTGCCAGCAGTGAAGCTCCCCGGGGAGAGCAGTACTTC. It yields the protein CASSEAPRGEQYF.

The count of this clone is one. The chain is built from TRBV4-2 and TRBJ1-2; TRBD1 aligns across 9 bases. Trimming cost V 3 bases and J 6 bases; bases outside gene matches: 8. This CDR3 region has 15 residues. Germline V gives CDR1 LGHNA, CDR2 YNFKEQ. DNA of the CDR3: TGTGCCAGCAGCCACGGGACAGGGAATGAGGATGGCTACACCTTC. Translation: CASSHGTGNEDGYTF.

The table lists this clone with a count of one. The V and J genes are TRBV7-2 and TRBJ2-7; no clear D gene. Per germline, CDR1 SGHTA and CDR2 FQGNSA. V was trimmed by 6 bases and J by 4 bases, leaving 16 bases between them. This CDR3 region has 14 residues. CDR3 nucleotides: TGTGCCAGCAGTTTCAGCAGCTCAACTTACGAGCAGTACTTC. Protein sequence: CASSFSSSTYEQYF.

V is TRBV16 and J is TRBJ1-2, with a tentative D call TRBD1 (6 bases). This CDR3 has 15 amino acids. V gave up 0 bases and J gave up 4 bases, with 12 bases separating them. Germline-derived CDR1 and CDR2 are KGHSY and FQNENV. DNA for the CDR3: TGTGCCAGCAGCCAATCGAGGGCAGGGGTCTATGGCTACACCTTC. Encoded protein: CASSQSRAGVYGYTF. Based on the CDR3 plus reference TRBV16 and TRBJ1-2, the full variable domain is GEEVAQTPKHLVRGEGQKAKLYCAPIKGHSYVFWYQQVLKNEFKFLISFQNENVFDETGMPKERFSAKCLPNSPCSLEIQATKLEDSAVYFCASSQSRAGVYGYTFGSGTRLTVV.

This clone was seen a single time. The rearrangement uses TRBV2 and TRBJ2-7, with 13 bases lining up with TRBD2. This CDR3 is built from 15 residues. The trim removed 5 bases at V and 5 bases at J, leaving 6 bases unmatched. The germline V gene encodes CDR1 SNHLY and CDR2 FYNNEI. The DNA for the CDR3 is TGTGCCAGCAGTTCTAGACTAGCGGGGGGCAACGAGCAGTACTTC. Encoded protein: CASSSRLAGGNEQYF.

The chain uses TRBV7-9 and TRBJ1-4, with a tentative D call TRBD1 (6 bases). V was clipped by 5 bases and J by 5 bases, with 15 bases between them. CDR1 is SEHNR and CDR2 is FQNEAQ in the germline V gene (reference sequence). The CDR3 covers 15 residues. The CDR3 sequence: CASSPALGGNEKLFF. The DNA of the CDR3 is TGTGCCAGCAGCCCCGCATTGGGGGGCAATGAAAAACTGTTTTTT.

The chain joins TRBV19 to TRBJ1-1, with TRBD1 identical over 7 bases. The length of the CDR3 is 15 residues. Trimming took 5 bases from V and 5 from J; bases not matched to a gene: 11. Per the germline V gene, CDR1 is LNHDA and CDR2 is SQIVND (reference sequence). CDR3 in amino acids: CASSERGQRWTEAFF. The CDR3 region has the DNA TGTGCCAGTAGTGAAAGGGGACAGAGGTGGACTGAAGCTTTCTTT. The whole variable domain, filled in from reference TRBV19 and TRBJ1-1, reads DGGITQSPKYLFRKEGQNVTLSCEQNLNHDAMYWYRQDPGQGLRLIYYSQIVNDFQKGDIAEGYSVSREKKESFPLTVTSAQKNPTAFYLCASSERGQRWTEAFFGQGTRLTVV.

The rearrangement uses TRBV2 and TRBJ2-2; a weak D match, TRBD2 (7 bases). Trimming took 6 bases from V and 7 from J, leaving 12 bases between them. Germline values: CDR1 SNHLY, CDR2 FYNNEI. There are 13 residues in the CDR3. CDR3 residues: CASRGGGIGELFF. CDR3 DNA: TGTGCCAGCAGGGGAGGGGGGATCGGGGAGCTGTTTTTT.

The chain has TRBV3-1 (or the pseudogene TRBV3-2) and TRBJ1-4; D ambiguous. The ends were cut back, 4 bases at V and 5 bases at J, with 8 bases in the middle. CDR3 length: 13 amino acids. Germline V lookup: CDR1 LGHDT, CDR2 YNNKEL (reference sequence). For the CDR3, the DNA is TGTGCCAGCAGCCCGAGAGGCAATGAAAAACTGTTTTTT. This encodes CASSPRGNEKLFF.

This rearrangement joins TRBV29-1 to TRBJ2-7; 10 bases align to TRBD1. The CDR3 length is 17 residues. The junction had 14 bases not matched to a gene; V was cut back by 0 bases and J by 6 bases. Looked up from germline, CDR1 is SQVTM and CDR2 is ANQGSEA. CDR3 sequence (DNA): TGCAGCGTTGAAGACGCTACAGGACAGGGGGTTCCTGCCGAGCAGTACTTC. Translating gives CSVEDATGQGVPAEQYF.

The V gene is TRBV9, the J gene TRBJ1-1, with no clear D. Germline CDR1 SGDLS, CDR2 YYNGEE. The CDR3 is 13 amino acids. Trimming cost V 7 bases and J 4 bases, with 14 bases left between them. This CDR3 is CASSISAGTEAFF. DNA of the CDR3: TGTGCCAGCTCCATCTCGGCCGGCACTGAAGCTTTCTTT. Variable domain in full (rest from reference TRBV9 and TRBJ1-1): DSGVTQTPKHLITATGQRVTLRCSPRSGDLSVYWYQQSLDQGLQFLIQYYNGEERAKGNILERFSAQQFPDLHSELNLSSLELGDSALYFCASSISAGTEAFFGQGTRLTVV.

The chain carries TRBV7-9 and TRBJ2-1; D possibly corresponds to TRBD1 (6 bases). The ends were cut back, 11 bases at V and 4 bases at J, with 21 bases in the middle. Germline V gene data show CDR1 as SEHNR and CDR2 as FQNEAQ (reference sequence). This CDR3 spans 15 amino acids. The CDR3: CAGVGMDRFYNEQFF. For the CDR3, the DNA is TGTGCCGGGGTCGGAATGGACAGATTTTACAATGAGCAGTTCTTC.

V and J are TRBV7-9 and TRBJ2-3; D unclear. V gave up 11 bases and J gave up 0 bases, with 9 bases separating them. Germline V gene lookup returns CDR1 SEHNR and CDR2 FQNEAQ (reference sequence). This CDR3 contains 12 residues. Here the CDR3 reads CASSTSTDTQYF. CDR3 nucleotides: TGTGCCTCATCGACGAGCACAGATACGCAGTATTTT.

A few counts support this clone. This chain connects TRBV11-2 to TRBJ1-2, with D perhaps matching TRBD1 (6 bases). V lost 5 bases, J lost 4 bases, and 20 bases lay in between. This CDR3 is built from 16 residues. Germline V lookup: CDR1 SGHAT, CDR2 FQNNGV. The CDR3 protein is CASSPGVGGAIYGYTF. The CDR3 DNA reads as TGTGCCAGCAGCCCTGGGGTGGGGGGCGCAATCTATGGCTACACCTTC.

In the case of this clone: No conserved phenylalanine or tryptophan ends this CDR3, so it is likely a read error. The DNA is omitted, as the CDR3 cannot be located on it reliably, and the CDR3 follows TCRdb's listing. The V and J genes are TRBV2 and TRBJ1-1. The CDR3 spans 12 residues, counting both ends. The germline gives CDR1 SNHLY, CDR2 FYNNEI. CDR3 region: CASSESFGTQVS.

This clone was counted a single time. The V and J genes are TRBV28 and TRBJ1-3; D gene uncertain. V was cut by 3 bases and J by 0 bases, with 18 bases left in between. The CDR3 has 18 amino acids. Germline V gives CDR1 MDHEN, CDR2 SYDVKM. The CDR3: CASSFLASYISSGNTIYF. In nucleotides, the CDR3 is TGTGCCAGCAGTTTTTTGGCCAGTTACATTAGCTCTGGAAACACCATATATTTT.

The CDR3 nucleotides read TGCGCCAGCAGCTTGGGTTCCTTGGGCTACACCTTC. Translation gives CASSLGSLGYTF. The gene calls are TRBV5-1 and TRBJ1-2; no reliable D call. The CDR3 extends over 12 amino acids. With 0 bases removed from V and 8 bases from J, the gap between germline ends came to 8 bases. Germline CDR1 reads SGHRS; CDR2 reads YFSETQ.

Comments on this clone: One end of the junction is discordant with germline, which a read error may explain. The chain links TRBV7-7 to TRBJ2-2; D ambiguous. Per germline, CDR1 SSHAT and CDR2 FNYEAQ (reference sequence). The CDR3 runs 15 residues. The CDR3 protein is CASSPLVRGTGELFF. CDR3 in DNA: TGTGCTAGCAGCCCCCTAGTACGCGGCACCGGGGAGCTGTTTTTT.

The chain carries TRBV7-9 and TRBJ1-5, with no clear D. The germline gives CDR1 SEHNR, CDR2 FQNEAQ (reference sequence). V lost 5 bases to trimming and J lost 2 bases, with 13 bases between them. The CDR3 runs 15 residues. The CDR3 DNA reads TGTGCCAGCAGCCCCCAGGCAGGTCGCAATCAGCCCCAGCATTTT. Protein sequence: CASSPQAGRNQPQHF.

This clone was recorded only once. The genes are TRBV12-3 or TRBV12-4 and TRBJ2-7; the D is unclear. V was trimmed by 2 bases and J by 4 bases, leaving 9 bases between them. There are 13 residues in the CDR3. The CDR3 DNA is TGTGCCAGCAGTTTACCAGGCTTGTACGAGCAGTACTTC. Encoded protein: CASSLPGLYEQYF.